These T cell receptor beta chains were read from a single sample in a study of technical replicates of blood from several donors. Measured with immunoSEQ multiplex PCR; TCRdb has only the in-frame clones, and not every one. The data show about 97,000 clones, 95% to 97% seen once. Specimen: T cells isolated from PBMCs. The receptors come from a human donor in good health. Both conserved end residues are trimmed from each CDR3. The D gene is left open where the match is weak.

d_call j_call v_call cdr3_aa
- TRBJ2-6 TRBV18 ASSPGGLAGANVLT
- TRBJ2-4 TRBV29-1 SVEDLREENIQY
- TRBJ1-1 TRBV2 ASSRSGGNTEAF
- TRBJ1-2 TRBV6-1 ASSESGPTGGYT
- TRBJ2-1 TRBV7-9 ASSPKDRTYNEQF
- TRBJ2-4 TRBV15 ATSRETLVELPYIQY
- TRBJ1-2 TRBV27 ASSSPLGGYT
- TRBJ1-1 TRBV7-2 ASSLVNRNTEAF
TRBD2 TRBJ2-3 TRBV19 ASSIRTSGSDTQY
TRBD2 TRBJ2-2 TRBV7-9 ASSLAPAGVTGELF
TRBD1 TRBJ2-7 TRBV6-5 ASSRDRFYEQY
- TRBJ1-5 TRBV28 ASSYLSLRIHSNQPQH
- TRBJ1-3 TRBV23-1 ASSRRQSSSGNTIY
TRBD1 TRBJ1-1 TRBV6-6 ATKTGAYTEAF
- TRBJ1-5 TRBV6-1 ASRETSNQPQH
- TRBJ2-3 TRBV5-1 ASRHGGQDLDTQY
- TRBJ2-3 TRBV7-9 ASSFNPYRESTDTQY
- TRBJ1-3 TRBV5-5 ASSLNSPGSGNTIY
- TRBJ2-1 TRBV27 ASTRSGIYNEQF
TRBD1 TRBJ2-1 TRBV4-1 ASSQGDSNEQF
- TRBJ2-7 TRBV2 ASSDLRQNPYEQY
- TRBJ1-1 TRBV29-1 SAVDSLNTEAF
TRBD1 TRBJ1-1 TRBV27 ASSLDRGTEAF
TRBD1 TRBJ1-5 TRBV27 ASSRVGQGNQPQH
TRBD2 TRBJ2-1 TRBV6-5 ASSLTSDSSYNEQF
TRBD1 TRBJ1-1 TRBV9 ASSVLTGATTEAF
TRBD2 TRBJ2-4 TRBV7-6 ASSLGLAGDRNIQY
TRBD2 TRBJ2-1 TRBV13 ASSLSPTSGPGDEQF
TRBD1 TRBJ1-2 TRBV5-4 ASSWGQGHGYT
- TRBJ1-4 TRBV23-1 ASSQLGPNEKLF
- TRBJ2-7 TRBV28 ASRFTEPSYEQY
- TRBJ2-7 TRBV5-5 ASSVGYEQY
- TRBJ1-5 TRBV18 ASSPRGGQPQH
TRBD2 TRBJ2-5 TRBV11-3 ASSPQGLAGETQY
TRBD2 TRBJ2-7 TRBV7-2 ASSLGLAAYEQY
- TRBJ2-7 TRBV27 ASSYGGPSYEQY
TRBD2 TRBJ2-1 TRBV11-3 ASSRLAGGGNEQF
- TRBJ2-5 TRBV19 ASRQGKKETQY
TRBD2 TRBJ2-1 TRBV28 ASSTSSGLSYNEQF
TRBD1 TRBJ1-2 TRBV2 ASRAGTGLGWKQTGYT
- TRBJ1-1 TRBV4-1 ASSQEPSVTEMNTEAF
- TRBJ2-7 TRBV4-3 ASSQDPGVYEQY
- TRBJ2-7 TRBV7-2 ASSPVSGSSYEQY
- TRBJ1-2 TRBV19 ASSPRQIPNYGYT
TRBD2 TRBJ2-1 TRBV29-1 SVEGTSGRPIDEQF
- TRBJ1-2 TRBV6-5 ASSGGGDGYT
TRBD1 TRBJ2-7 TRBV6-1 ASSGTGKNEQY
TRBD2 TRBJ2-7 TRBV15 ATSRGLAGGGYEQY
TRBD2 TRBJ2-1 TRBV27 ASSLSLRYSGGYNEQF
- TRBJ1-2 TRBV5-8 ASSFTGTYGYT
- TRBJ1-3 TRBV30 AWSVRRGAGNTIY
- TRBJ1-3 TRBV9 ASSFSVAFSGNTIY
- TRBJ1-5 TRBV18 ASSPTGNQPQH
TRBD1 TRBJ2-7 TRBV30 ACPGQGSYEQY